This T cell receptor (beta chain) was observed in a study of regulatory T cells in long-lasting Graves disease. Study-wide points: Those with persistent disease had in common more public clonotypes (approximately 2,500) than new patients (about 970).

Time point: newly diagnosed GD, antithyroid drugs for less than 3 months. The TCR library was made from RNA extracted from PBMCs. This clonotype was observed many times. Its antigen is currently unknown. The CDR3 is 16 amino acids. Deletions cut 4 bases from V and 3 bases from J, with 18 bases between. Looked up from germline, CDR1 is MDHEN and CDR2 is SYDVKM. HTBI primers from iRepertoire and Arm-PCR of CDR3 regions yielded the TCR beta libraries. One entry per CDR3 protein results from TCRdb running MiXCR on the multiplex PCR reads. The table lists roughly 420,000 distinct CDR3 sequences, about 17% of them singletons, with about 25% in the top ten. This same sample was also taken into another study, of T cells in Graves' hyperthyroidism and ophthalmopathy.

The source of this sequence is a woman aged 18 to 35 with Graves disease. Specimen: peripheral blood mononuclear cells (PBMCs), collected at new diagnosis, from a patient treated with antithyroid drugs. This rearrangement joins TRBV28 to TRBJ1-1; D perhaps matches TRBD1 (6 bases). The CDR3 coding sequence is TGTGCCAGCAGTTGGGGAGGAGGGGGGGGGGACACTGAAGCTTTCTTT. Translating it yields CASSWGGGGGDTEAFF. The full variable domain, rest sourced from reference TRBV28 and TRBJ1-1, is DVKVTQSSRYLVKRTGEKVFLECVQDMDHENMFWYRQDPGLGLRLIYFSYDVKMKEKGDIPEGYSVSREKKERFSLILESASTNQTSMYLCASSWGGGGGDTEAFFGQGTRLTVV.